Presented here are 24 T cell receptor beta chains from one specimen sequenced in a study of T-cell memory formation after mild COVID-19. TCRdb processed the 5' RACE reads anew with MiXCR; each CDR3 protein has one entry. The sample includes 350,000 to 450,000 distinct CDR3 sequences, 28% of them seen just once. The specimen was PBMCs or a T cell subset sorted from them (not recorded which). The receptors come from an adult woman who had mild COVID-19 (a few samples of this study predate the infection). Cell type and time point are not known.

This clonotype came up a few times. The V gene is TRBV5-1, the J gene TRBJ1-6; D not certain. This CDR3 has 13 residues. Germline V gene sequence: CDR1 SGHRS, CDR2 YFSETQ. Trimming took off 0 bases at V and 7 bases at J, with 5 bases between the two ends. The CDR3 sequence is CASSLELNSPLHF. CDR3 nucleotides: TGCGCCAGCAGCTTGGAGTTGAATTCACCCCTCCACTTT.

The chain couples TRBV7-9 to TRBJ2-1; tentatively, D is TRBD1 (5 bases). Trimming cost V 2 bases and J 10 bases, with 15 bases left between them. The CDR3 totals 14 residues. Germline V gives CDR1 SEHNR, CDR2 FQNEAQ (reference sequence). CDR3 loop: CASSLQGGWSEQFF. DNA for the CDR3: TGTGCCAGCAGCTTACAGGGTGGGTGGTCGGAGCAGTTCTTC.

J is TRBJ2-7 and V is TRBV18, with 7 bases lining up with TRBD2. In germline, CDR1 is KGHSH, CDR2 LQKENI. The trim removed 1 base at V and 7 bases at J, leaving 13 bases unmatched. The CDR3 runs to 16 residues. The CDR3 DNA follows: TGTGCCAGCTCACCACGCGGGGGTTCAGCCACTTGGGAGCAGTACTTC. Amino acids: CASSPRGGSATWEQYF. The whole variable domain, filled in from reference TRBV18 and TRBJ2-7, reads NAGVMQNPRHLVRRRGQEARLRCSPMKGHSHVYWYRQLPEEGLKFMVYLQKENIIDESGMPKERFSAEFPKEGPSILRIQQVVRGDSAAYFCASSPRGGSATWEQYFGPGTRLTVT.

This clonotype was seen only a few times. The gene calls are TRBV15 and TRBJ2-4, with D unclear. CDR3 length: 16 amino acids. Germline V gives CDR1 LNHNV, CDR2 YYDKDF (reference sequence). V was shortened by 1 base and J by 0 bases, with 10 bases between the two germline ends. CDR3 amino acids: CATSRGEGLAKNIQYF. CDR3 coding DNA: TGTGCCACCAGCAGAGGGGAAGGCTTAGCCAAAAACATTCAGTACTTC.

V is TRBV24-1 and J is TRBJ2-2, with D unclear. This CDR3 spans 15 amino acids. Trimming took 4 bases from V and 0 from J, leaving 8 bases between them. Germline CDR1 reads KGHDR; CDR2 reads SFDVKD. CDR3 in amino acids: CATSEGTANTGELFF. The CDR3 region has the DNA TGTGCCACCAGTGAGGGCACAGCGAACACCGGGGAGCTGTTTTTT.

The chain couples TRBV7-8 to TRBJ2-3; 7 bases are shared with TRBD2. The ends lost 7 bases at V and 2 bases at J; junction bases unmatched: 15. The CDR3 is made up of 17 amino acids. CDR1 is SGHVS and CDR2 is FQNEAQ in the germline V gene. The CDR3 region is CASTLTGGGGTTDTQYF. The CDR3 coding sequence is TGTGCCAGCACCCTAACCGGCGGCGGGGGAACCACAGATACGCAGTATTTT.

This clonotype has only a few counts. V is TRBV4-1 and J is TRBJ2-3; D unclear. V dropped 10 bases and J dropped 2 bases, with 22 bases sitting between them. The CDR3 is 16 residues long. Germline V gene data show CDR1 as MGHRA and CDR2 as YSYEKL. The CDR3: CATAPRGGSTTDTQYF. The DNA of the CDR3 is TGCGCCACGGCCCCCCGCGGCGGATCAACCACAGATACGCAGTATTTT.

This clonotype has only a few counts. The chain joins TRBV7-3 to TRBJ2-2, with TRBD1 matching 7 bases. The trim removed 5 bases at V and 4 bases at J, leaving 4 bases unmatched. CDR1 and CDR2 from the germline V gene are SGHTA and FQGTGA. The CDR3 is 14 amino acids. The CDR3 loop is CASSRDRRTGELFF. CDR3 nucleotide sequence: TGTGCCAGCAGCCGGGACAGACGCACCGGGGAGCTGTTTTTT.

This clonotype was counted a few times. The chain is built from TRBV7-2 and TRBJ2-1; maybe TRBD2 (5 bases). The germline V gene encodes CDR1 SGHTA and CDR2 FQGNSA. Trimming stripped 6 bases from V and 0 bases from J, with 15 bases between. This CDR3 is 16 amino acids long. CDR3 amino acids: CASSADTSPSYNEQFF. The CDR3, as DNA: TGTGCCAGCAGTGCTGACACTAGTCCCTCCTACAATGAGCAGTTCTTC.

Only a few counts were recorded for this clonotype. The chain couples TRBV6-1 to TRBJ1-5; 8 bases line up with TRBD1. This CDR3 contains 16 residues. Losses at the gene ends were 7 bases for V and 0 bases for J; bases not matched to a gene: 8. Germline V gives CDR1 MNHNS, CDR2 SASEGT. The CDR3 is CASIQGQGDSNQPQHF. The CDR3 nucleotides are TGTGCCAGCATCCAAGGACAGGGTGATAGCAATCAGCCCCAGCATTTT.

V gene TRBV12-3 or TRBV12-4 combines with J gene TRBJ1-2; the D gene is possibly TRBD1 (5 bases). This CDR3 comprises 14 residues. V lost 7 bases and J 4 bases, leaving 16 bases between the germline ends. The CDR3 DNA follows: TGTGCCAGCACCACTAGGGGATTAATCTATGGCTACACCTTC. Amino acids: CASTTRGLIYGYTF.

This clonotype was recorded a few times. The gene calls are TRBV9 and TRBJ2-1, with 11 bases that match TRBD1. The germline V gene encodes CDR1 SGDLS and CDR2 YYNGEE. After removal of 3 bases from V and 3 bases from J, the junction contained 5 bases not matched to a gene. This CDR3 spans 16 amino acids. The CDR3 reads CASSASGQGVYNEQFF. CDR3 nucleotide sequence: TGTGCCAGCAGCGCTTCGGGACAGGGGGTCTACAATGAGCAGTTCTTC.

V is TRBV7-9 and J is TRBJ2-1; 7 bases are a match to TRBD2. The CDR3 is made up of 16 amino acids. Germline CDR1 reads SEHNR; CDR2 reads FQNEAQ (reference sequence). V was pared by 5 bases and J by 4 bases, with 11 bases of the junction left unmatched. CDR3 bases: TGTGCCAGCAGCGGCACGGGCTGGGGGGGGTACAATGAGCAGTTCTTC. Translation gives CASSGTGWGGYNEQFF.

This clonotype was picked up a small number of times. This chain joins TRBV6-6 and TRBJ2-1, with TRBD2 matching over 7 bases. CDR1 is MNHNY and CDR2 is SVGAGI in the germline V gene (reference sequence). V shed 6 bases, J shed 3 bases, and the junction held 11 bases outside the gene matches. The CDR3 is made up of 16 amino acids. The CDR3 sequence is CASRDPQAGLYNEQFF. In DNA, the CDR3 is TGTGCCAGCAGAGACCCACAAGCGGGGCTCTACAATGAGCAGTTCTTC.

This clonotype showed up just a few times. The J gene is TRBJ1-5, the V gene TRBV12-3 or TRBV12-4, with D maybe TRBD1 (5 bases). V lost 5 bases, J lost 4 bases, and 15 bases lay in between. CDR3 length: 15 residues. CDR3 loop: CASSDPDRTNQPQHF. The CDR3 coding sequence is TGTGCCAGCAGTGACCCCGACAGAACTAATCAGCCCCAGCATTTT.

The V call is TRBV7-2, the J call TRBJ2-1, with TRBD1 identical over 7 bases. Germline V lookup: CDR1 SGHTA, CDR2 FQGNSA. V lost 3 bases to trimming and J lost 9 bases; unmatched junction nucleotides: 8. The CDR3 runs 14 residues. Here the CDR3 DNA reads TGTGCCAGCAGCTTGGACAGGTACACCACTGAGCAGTTCTTC. Its translation is CASSLDRYTTEQFF.

This clonotype was recorded a few times. The rearrangement joins TRBV5-1 to TRBJ2-5; possibly TRBD1 for D (7 bases). Looked up from germline, CDR1 is SGHRS and CDR2 is YFSETQ. The CDR3 runs to 14 residues. Trimming removed 0 bases at V and 5 bases at J, with 11 bases between. The chain's CDR3 is CASSLAAGQETQYF. CDR3 nucleotides: TGCGCCAGCAGCTTGGCCGCGGGACAGGAGACCCAGTACTTC.

This chain connects TRBV20-1 to TRBJ1-3; unclear D gene. Trimming removed 2 bases at V and 3 bases at J, with 2 bases between. The CDR3 is 11 amino acids. CDR1 DFQATT and CDR2 SNEGSKA come from the germline V gene (reference sequence). Here the CDR3 reads CSARFGNTIYF. The CDR3 DNA reads as TGCAGTGCTAGATTTGGAAACACCATATATTTT.

The rearrangement uses TRBV11-3 and TRBJ2-1; 7 bases map to TRBD1. Trimming at V came to 2 bases and at J to 3 bases, leaving 4 bases not matched to a gene. CDR1 is SGHNT, CDR2 YENEEA, per germline. The CDR3 is made up of 15 amino acids. CDR3 nucleotides: TGTGCCAGCAGCTTAAAGGGACAGAACTACAATGAGCAGTTCTTC. It is translated as CASSLKGQNYNEQFF.

This clonotype showed up just a few times. The genes are TRBV19 and TRBJ1-2; D unresolved. The CDR3 runs to 12 residues. Germline V gene lookup returns CDR1 LNHDA and CDR2 SQIVND (reference sequence). V gave up 8 bases and J gave up 5 bases, with 12 bases separating them. The CDR3 loop reads CASVGRRYGYTF. In nucleotides, the CDR3 is TGTGCCAGTGTAGGAAGAAGGTATGGCTACACCTTC.

This clonotype was counted between two and nine times. The genes are TRBV27 and TRBJ2-7, with D perhaps matching TRBD1 or TRBD2 (5 bases each). With 2 bases removed from V and 11 bases from J, the gap between germline ends came to 13 bases. The CDR3 covers 12 residues. Germline V gives CDR1 MNHEY, CDR2 SMNVEV (reference sequence). The DNA for the CDR3 is TGTGCCAGCAGTTTAACCGGGACGACGGAGTACTTC. Protein: CASSLTGTTEYF.

The chain has TRBV20-1 and TRBJ1-2; weak D call: TRBD1 (6 bases). The CDR3 consists of 13 residues. V dropped 3 bases and J dropped 4 bases, with 12 bases sitting between them. Germline values: CDR1 DFQATT, CDR2 SNEGSKA (reference sequence). For the CDR3, the DNA is TGCAGTGCTAGTTCAGGGGAAGGCTATGGCTACACCTTC. This codes for CSASSGEGYGYTF.

This clonotype was seen only a few times. The rearrangement joins TRBV10-3 to TRBJ2-7; TRBD2 might be the D (5 bases). V was trimmed by 4 bases and J by 0 bases, leaving 22 bases between them. Germline CDR1 ENHRY, CDR2 SYGVKD. The CDR3 loop spans 18 amino acids. CDR3 coding DNA: TGTGCCATCAGTGTCTCCGCCTCAGGAGGACCTGCCTCCTACGAGCAGTACTTC. Protein product: CAISVSASGGPASYEQYF.

This clonotype turned up a few times. The chain couples TRBV6-5 to TRBJ2-1, with 8 nucleotides matching TRBD2. CDR3 length equals 15 residues. Germline CDR1 and CDR2: MNHEY and SVGAGI. J gave up 3 bases and V 5 bases, and 6 bases lay outside the gene matches. The CDR3 bases are TGTGCCAGCAGTAAAACTAGCGGCGGCTACAATGAGCAGTTCTTC. Protein product: CASSKTSGGYNEQFF.